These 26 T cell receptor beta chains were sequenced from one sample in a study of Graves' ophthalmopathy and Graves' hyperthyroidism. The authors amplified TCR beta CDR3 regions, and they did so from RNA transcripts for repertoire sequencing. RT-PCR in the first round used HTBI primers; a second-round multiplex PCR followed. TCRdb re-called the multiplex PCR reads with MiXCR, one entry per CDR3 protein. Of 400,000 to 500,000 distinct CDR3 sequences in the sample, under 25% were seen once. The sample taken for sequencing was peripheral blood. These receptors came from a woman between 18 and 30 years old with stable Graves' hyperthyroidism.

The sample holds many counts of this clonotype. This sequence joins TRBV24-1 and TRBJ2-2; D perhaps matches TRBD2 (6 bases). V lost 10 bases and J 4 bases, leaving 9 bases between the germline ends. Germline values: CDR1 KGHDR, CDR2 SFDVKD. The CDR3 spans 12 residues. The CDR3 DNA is TGTGCCACTGCGGGAAGCACCGGGGAGCTGTTTTTT. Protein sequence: CATAGSTGELFF.

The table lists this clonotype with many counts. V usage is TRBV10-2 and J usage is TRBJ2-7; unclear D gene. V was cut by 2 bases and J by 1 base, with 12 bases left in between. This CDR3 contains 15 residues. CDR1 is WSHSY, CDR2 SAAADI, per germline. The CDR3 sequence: CASSEPETESYEQYF. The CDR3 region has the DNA TGCGCCAGCAGTGAGCCCGAGACGGAGTCCTACGAGCAGTACTTC.

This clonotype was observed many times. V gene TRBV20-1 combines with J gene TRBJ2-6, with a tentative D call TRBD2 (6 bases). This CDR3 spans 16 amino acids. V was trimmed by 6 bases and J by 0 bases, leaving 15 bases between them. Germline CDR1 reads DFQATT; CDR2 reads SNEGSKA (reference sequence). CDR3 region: CSALRFGGSGANVLTF. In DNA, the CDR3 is TGCAGTGCCCTACGATTCGGGGGCTCTGGGGCCAACGTCCTGACTTTC.

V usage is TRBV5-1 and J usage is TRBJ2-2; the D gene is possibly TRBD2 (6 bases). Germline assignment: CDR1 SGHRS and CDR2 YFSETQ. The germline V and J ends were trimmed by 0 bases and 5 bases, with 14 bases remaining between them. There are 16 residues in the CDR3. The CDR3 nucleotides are TGCGCCAGCAGCTTGGATGCTGGAGGGTGGACCGGGGAGCTGTTTTTT. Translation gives CASSLDAGGWTGELFF.

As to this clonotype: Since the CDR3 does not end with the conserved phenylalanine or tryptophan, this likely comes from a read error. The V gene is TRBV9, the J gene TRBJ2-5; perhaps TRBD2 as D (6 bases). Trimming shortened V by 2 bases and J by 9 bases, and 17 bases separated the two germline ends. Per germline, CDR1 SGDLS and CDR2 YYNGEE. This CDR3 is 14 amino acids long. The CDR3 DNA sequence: TGTGCCAGCAGCGTCGGGGGAGTCGGGGAGTCCCAGTACTAC. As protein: CASSVGGVGESQYY.

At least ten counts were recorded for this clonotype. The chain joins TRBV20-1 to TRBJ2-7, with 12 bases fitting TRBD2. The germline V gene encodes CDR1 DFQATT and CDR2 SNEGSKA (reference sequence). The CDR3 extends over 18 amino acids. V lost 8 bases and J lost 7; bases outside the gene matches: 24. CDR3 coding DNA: TGCAGTACGTCGCGCGGGCGGACTAGCGGGATAGTGTGGGGGGAGCAGTACTTC. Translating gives CSTSRGRTSGIVWGEQYF.

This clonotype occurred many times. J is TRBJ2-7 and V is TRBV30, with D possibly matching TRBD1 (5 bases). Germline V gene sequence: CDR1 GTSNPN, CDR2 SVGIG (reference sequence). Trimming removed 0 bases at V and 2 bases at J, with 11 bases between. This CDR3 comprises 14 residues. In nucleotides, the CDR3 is TGTGCCTGGAGTGTACTTCGGACAACCTACGAGCAGTACTTC. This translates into CAWSVLRTTYEQYF. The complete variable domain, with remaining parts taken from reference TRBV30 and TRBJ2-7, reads SQTIHQWPATLVQPVGSPLSLECTVEGTSNPNLYWYRQAAGRGLQLLFYSVGIGQISSEVPQNLSASRPQDRQFILSSKKLLLSDSGFYLCAWSVLRTTYEQYFGPGTRLTVT.

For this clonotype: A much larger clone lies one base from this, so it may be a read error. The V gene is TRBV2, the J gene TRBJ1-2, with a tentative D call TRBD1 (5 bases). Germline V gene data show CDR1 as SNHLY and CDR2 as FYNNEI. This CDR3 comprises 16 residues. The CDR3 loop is CASCDTQGRLYYGYTF. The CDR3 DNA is TGTGCCAGCTGTGACACGCAGGGACGGCTCTACTATGGCTACACCTTC.

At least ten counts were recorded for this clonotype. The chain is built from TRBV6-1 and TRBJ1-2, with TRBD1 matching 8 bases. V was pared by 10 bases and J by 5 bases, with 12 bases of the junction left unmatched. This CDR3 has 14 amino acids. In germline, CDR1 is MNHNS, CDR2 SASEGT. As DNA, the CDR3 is TGTGCCACCCCGGGTCCAGGGGGCGCTTATGGCTACACCTTC. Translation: CATPGPGGAYGYTF.

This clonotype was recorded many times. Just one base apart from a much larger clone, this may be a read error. The CDR3 reads CASSRQGPNSHLHF. CDR3 nucleotides: TGTGCCAGCAGTCGACAGGGACCTAATTCACACCTCCACTTT. The chain combines TRBV12-3 or TRBV12-4 with TRBJ1-6; TRBD1 matches 7 bases. The CDR3 is 14 amino acids.

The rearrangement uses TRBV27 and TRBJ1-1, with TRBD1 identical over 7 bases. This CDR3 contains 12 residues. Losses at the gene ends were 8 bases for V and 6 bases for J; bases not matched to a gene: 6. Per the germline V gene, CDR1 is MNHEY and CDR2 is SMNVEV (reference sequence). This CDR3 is CASHDGTAEAFF. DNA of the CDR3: TGTGCCAGCCACGACGGGACAGCTGAAGCTTTCTTT.

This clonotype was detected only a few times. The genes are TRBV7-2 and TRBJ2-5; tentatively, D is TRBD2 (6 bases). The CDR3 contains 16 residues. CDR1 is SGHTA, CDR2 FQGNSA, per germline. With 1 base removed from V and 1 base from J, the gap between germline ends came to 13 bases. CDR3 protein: CASSLVPLAIQETQYF. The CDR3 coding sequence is TGTGCCAGCAGCTTAGTTCCTCTAGCGATCCAAGAGACCCAGTACTTC.

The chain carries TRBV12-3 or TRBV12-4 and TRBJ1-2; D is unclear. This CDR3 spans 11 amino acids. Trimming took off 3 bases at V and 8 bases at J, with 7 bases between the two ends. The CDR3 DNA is TGTGCCAGCAGTTTTCAGTACGGCTACACCTTC. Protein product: CASSFQYGYTF.

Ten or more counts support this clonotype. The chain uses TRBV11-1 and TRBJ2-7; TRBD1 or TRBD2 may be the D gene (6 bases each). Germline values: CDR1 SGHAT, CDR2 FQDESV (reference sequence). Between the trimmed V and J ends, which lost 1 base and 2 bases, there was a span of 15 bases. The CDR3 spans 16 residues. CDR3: CASSLVAGGTPYEQYF. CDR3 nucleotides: TGTGCCAGCAGCTTAGTGGCGGGCGGGACACCCTACGAGCAGTACTTC. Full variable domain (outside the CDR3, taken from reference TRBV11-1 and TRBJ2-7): EAEVAQSPRYKITEKSQAVAFWCDPISGHATLYWYRQILGQGPELLVQFQDESVVDDSQLPKDRFSAERLKGVDSTLKIQPAELGDSAMYLCASSLVAGGTPYEQYFGPGTRLTVT.

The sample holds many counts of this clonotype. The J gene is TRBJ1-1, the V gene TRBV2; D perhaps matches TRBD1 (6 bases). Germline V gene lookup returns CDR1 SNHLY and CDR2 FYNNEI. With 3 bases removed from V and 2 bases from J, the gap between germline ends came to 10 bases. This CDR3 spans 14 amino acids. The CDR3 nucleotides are TGTGCCAGCAGTGAGCGCAGGGGAAACACTGAAGCTTTCTTT. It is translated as CASSERRGNTEAFF.

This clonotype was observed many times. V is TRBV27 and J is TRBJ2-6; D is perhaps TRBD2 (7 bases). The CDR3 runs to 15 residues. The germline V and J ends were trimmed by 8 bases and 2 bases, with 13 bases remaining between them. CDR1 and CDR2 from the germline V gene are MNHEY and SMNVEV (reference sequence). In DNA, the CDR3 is TGTGCCAGCGGAAAGGGGGGGACTGGGGCCAACGTCCTGACTTTC. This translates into CASGKGGTGANVLTF.

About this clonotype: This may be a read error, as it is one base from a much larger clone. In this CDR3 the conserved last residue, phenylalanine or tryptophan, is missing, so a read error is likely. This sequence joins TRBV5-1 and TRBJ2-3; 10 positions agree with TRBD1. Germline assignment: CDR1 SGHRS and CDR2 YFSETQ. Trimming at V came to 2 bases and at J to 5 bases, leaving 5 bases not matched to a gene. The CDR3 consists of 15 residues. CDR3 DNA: TGCGCCAGCAGCTTTGGACAGGGGGGCGGAGATACGCAGTATTGT. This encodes CASSFGQGGGDTQYC.

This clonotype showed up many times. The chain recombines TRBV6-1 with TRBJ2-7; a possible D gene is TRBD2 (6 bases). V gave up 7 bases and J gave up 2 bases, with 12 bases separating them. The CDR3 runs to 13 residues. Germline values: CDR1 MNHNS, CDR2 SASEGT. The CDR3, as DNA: TGTGCCAGCACCCGGGGGTATCCCTACGAGCAGTACTTC. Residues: CASTRGYPYEQYF.

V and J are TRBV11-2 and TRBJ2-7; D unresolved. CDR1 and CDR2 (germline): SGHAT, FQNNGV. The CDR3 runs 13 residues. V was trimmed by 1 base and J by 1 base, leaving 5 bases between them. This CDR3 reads CASSLVFSYEQYF. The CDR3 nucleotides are TGTGCCAGCAGCTTAGTTTTTTCCTACGAGCAGTACTTC.

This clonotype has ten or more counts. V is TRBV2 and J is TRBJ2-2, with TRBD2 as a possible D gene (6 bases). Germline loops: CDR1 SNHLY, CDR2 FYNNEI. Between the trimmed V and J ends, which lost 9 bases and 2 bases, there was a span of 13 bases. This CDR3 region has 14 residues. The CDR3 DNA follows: TGTGCCAGTCGGGGGACTTATAACACCGGGGAGCTGTTTTTT. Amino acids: CASRGTYNTGELFF.

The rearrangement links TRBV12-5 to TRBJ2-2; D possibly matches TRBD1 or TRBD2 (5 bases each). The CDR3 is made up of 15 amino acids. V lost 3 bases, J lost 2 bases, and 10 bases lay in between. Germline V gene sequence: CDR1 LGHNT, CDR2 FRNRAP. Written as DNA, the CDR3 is TGTGCTAGTGGTTTCCGGGACCGTAACACCGGGGAGCTGTTTTTT. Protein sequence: CASGFRDRNTGELFF.

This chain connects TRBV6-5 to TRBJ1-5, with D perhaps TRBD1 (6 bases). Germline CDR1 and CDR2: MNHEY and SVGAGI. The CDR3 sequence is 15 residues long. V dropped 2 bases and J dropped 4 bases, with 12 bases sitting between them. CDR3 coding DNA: TGTGCCAGCAGTTACGGGCCAGGGGCTAATCAGCCCCAGCATTTT. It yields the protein CASSYGPGANQPQHF.

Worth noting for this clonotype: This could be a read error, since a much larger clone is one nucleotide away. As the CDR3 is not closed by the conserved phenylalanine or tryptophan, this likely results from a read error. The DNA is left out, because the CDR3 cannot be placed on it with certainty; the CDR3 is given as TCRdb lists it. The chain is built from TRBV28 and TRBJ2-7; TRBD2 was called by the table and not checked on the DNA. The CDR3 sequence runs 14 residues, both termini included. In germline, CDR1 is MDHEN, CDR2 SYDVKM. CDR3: CASSPTPGLAGRYL.

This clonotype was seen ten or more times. CDR3 sequence (DNA): TGTGCCAGCAGCTTAGATACGGCAGGGGGCCTCTATGGCTACACCTTC. Amino acid sequence: CASSLDTAGGLYGYTF. This sequence joins TRBV5-5 and TRBJ1-2, with 8 bases matching TRBD1. The CDR3 length is 16 residues. Per the germline V gene, CDR1 is SGHKS and CDR2 is YYEKEE (reference sequence). V lost 2 bases, J lost 4 bases, and 10 bases stayed unmatched.

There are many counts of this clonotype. The CDR3 nucleotides read TGCAGTGCTAGAGATCGCAAGGGACAGGCCTACTACGAGCAGTACTTC. It codes for CSARDRKGQAYYEQYF. The chain employs TRBV20-1 and TRBJ2-7, with 8 bases identical to TRBD1. Germline-derived CDR1 and CDR2 are DFQATT and SNEGSKA (reference sequence). The CDR3 is made up of 16 amino acids. V shed 0 bases, J shed 3 bases, and the junction held 10 bases outside the gene matches.

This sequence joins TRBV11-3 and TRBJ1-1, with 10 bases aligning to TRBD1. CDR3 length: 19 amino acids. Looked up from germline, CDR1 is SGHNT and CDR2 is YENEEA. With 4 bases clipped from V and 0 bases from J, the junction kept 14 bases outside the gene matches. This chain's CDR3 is CASSSRPDPTGGMNTEAFF. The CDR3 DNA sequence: TGTGCCAGCAGCTCCCGACCAGATCCGACAGGGGGCATGAACACTGAAGCTTTCTTT. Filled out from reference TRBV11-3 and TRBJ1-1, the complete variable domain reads EAGVVQSPRYKIIEKKQPVAFWCNPISGHNTLYWYLQNLGQGPELLIRYENEEAVDDSQLPKDRFSAERLKGVDSTLKIQPAELGDSAVYLCASSSRPDPTGGMNTEAFFGQGTRLTVV.